The 30 T cell receptor beta chains given below trace back to one sample, sequenced in a study of T-cell reconstitution after alpha-beta-depleted transplantation in children. Preparation of the TCRbeta library used unique molecular identifiers. A single record per CDR3 protein comes from TCRdb applying MiXCR to the PCR reads. Among about 610,000 distinct CDR3 sequences listed, about 10% were seen once. The starting material was PBMCs from the stem cell graft donor, obtained from the stem cell graft. Every receptor here comes from a human donor who donated a stem cell graft to a child with acute myeloid leukemia.

This clonotype was counted a few times. V usage is TRBV11-1 and J usage is TRBJ2-7; tentative D call: TRBD2 (5 bases). The CDR3 length is 16 residues. V lost 4 bases to trimming and J lost 3 bases, with 19 bases between them. Germline CDR1 reads SGHAT; CDR2 reads FQDESV (reference sequence). This CDR3 is CASSYSAGIQYYEQYF. Written as DNA, the CDR3 is TGTGCCAGCAGCTACTCGGCCGGGATACAGTACTACGAGCAGTACTTC.

This chain joins TRBV5-1 and TRBJ2-5; D gene unclear. V dropped 4 bases and J dropped 4 bases, with 8 bases sitting between them. CDR1 is SGHRS, CDR2 YFSETQ, per germline. This CDR3 contains 12 residues. CDR3 sequence (DNA): TGCGCCAGCAGCCAGTATATAGAGACCCAGTACTTC. Translated: CASSQYIETQYF.

V gene TRBV11-2 combines with J gene TRBJ1-3, with D tentatively TRBD1 (5 bases). Trimming shortened V by 3 bases and J by 0 bases, and 9 bases separated the two germline ends. The length of the CDR3 is 15 residues. The germline V gene has CDR1 SGHAT and CDR2 FQNNGV. The CDR3 protein is CASSFLQGSGNTIYF. The DNA for the CDR3 is TGTGCCAGCAGCTTCTTGCAGGGCTCTGGAAACACCATATATTTT.

This clonotype was counted at least ten times. V gene TRBV12-3 or TRBV12-4 combines with J gene TRBJ2-2; D perhaps matches TRBD1 (6 bases). The CDR3 contains 13 residues. V dropped 5 bases and J dropped 7 bases, with 11 bases sitting between them. The CDR3 DNA follows: TGTGCCAGCAGTCCAAACAGGGACGGGGAGCTGTTTTTT. Residues: CASSPNRDGELFF.

In this sample, this clonotype turned up a few times. The chain couples TRBV6-1 to TRBJ2-7; 11 bases agree with TRBD2. CDR1 is MNHNS and CDR2 is SASEGT in the germline V gene. V shed 5 bases, J shed 2 bases, and the junction held 8 bases outside the gene matches. The CDR3 covers 16 residues. The CDR3 is CASSTSGTSGTYEQYF. The CDR3 nucleotides read TGTGCCAGCAGTACCTCCGGGACTAGCGGCACCTACGAGCAGTACTTC.

This clonotype was picked up many times. The rearrangement uses TRBV29-1 and TRBJ2-7, with D tentatively TRBD1 or TRBD2 (6 bases each). CDR1 SQVTM and CDR2 ANQGSEA come from the germline V gene. CDR3 length: 16 residues. Deletions cut 4 bases from V and 4 bases from J, with 23 bases between. CDR3 coding DNA: TGCAGCGTTGGGGGGGCGGGGATCGCAGAACAGTACGAGCAGTACTTC. It codes for CSVGGAGIAEQYEQYF.

The V and J genes are TRBV11-2 and TRBJ2-5; a possible D gene is TRBD1 (8 bases). Trimming left V 2 bases short and J 5 bases short, with 33 bases between. This CDR3 contains 21 residues. Germline V gene sequence: CDR1 SGHAT, CDR2 FQNNGV. CDR3 region: CASSLLPGGGSLAAMRETQYF. As DNA, the CDR3 is TGTGCCAGCAGCTTACTGCCAGGGGGCGGAAGTCTAGCGGCTATGCGGGAGACCCAGTACTTC.

The gene calls are TRBV5-1 and TRBJ1-1; D perhaps matches TRBD1 (5 bases). Trimming removed 0 bases from V and 7 bases from J, with 13 bases in between. Germline-derived CDR1 and CDR2 are SGHRS and YFSETQ. This CDR3 comprises 14 residues. CDR3 residues: CASSLDAGRGEAFF. The CDR3 DNA reads TGCGCCAGCAGCTTGGATGCAGGGCGGGGTGAAGCTTTCTTT.

CDR3 sequence (DNA): TGTGCCAGCAGCCAAGATAGGGGAGCGGGCGAGCAGTACTTC. Its translation: CASSQDRGAGEQYF. This chain links TRBV4-2 with TRBJ2-7; weak D call: TRBD2 (6 bases). The V gene lost 0 bases and the J gene lost 6 bases, with 12 bases spanning the gap. CDR3 length: 14 residues. CDR1 is LGHNA and CDR2 is YNFKEQ in the germline V gene.

This clonotype has at least ten counts. The chain's CDR3 is CSARDRGTGLYEQYF. The DNA for the CDR3 is TGCAGTGCTAGAGATCGTGGGACAGGGCTCTACGAGCAGTACTTC. The chain recombines TRBV20-1 with TRBJ2-7; 9 bases map to TRBD1. Germline V gene sequence: CDR1 DFQATT, CDR2 SNEGSKA (reference sequence). The V gene end was trimmed by 0 bases and the J gene end by 3 bases; junction bases not matched to a gene: 6. The CDR3 spans 15 residues.

The CDR3 region has the DNA TGTGCCAGCAGCGGCCGCGGAAACACCATATATTTT. This sequence encodes CASSGRGNTIYF. This rearrangement joins TRBV7-2 to TRBJ1-3; D is unresolved. Trimming took off 5 bases at V and 4 bases at J, with 6 bases between the two ends. The germline CDR1 and CDR2 sequences are SGHTA and FQGNSA. This CDR3 is built from 12 residues.

This clonotype was seen only a few times. V usage is TRBV29-1 and J usage is TRBJ2-3; D tentatively fits TRBD1 or TRBD2 (5 bases each). The germline gives CDR1 SQVTM, CDR2 ANQGSEA. Trimming cost V 3 bases and J 5 bases, with 18 bases left between them. The length of the CDR3 is 15 residues. CDR3: CSVDGLGGTKDTQYF. The CDR3 DNA sequence: TGCAGCGTTGATGGGTTGGGTGGGACGAAAGATACGCAGTATTTT.

The V and J genes are TRBV20-1 and TRBJ1-5, with a weak D call TRBD1 (6 bases). CDR1 is DFQATT, CDR2 SNEGSKA, per germline (reference sequence). V lost 0 bases, J lost 1 base, and 10 bases lay in between. The CDR3 runs to 15 residues. The chain's CDR3 is CSAREGALSNQPQHF. CDR3 DNA sequence: TGCAGTGCTAGAGAGGGGGCCCTAAGCAATCAGCCCCAGCATTTT.

This clonotype showed up many times. V and J are TRBV3-1 and TRBJ2-7; D call uncertain. V was shortened by 1 base and J by 1 base, with 8 bases between the two germline ends. Per germline, CDR1 LGHDT and CDR2 YNNKEL (reference sequence). This CDR3 comprises 14 residues. The DNA of the CDR3 is TGTGCCAGCAGCCAAGGGACCTCTTCCTACGAGCAGTACTTC. This encodes CASSQGTSSYEQYF.

This clonotype was picked up a small number of times. The chain uses TRBV7-3 and TRBJ2-7, with D unclear. The V and J ends lost 1 base and 5 bases respectively, with 9 bases between them. Per the germline V gene, CDR1 is SGHTA and CDR2 is FQGTGA. The CDR3 runs to 13 residues. CDR3 amino acids: CASSLIPVNEQYF. For the CDR3, the DNA is TGTGCCAGCAGCTTAATTCCAGTCAACGAGCAGTACTTC. Full variable domain (remainder filled in from reference TRBV7-3 and TRBJ2-7): GAGVSQTPSNKVTEKGKYVELRCDPISGHTALYWYRQSLGQGPEFLIYFQGTGAADDSGLPNDRFFAVRPEGSVSTLKIQRTERGDSAVYLCASSLIPVNEQYFGPGTRLTVT.

This clonotype was observed many times. The CDR3 region has the DNA TGCAGTGCTAGCGGTAGGGACTTCTTCACCTACGAGCAGTACTTC. Translation gives CSASGRDFFTYEQYF. The chain has TRBV20-1 and TRBJ2-7, with D possibly matching TRBD2 (6 bases). V shed 3 bases and J shed 2 bases, with 17 bases lying between them. CDR1 is DFQATT, CDR2 SNEGSKA, per germline (reference sequence). The CDR3 length is 15 residues.

This clonotype has only a few counts. V gene TRBV5-5 combines with J gene TRBJ1-1; TRBD1 agrees at 8 bases. Germline V gene data show CDR1 as SGHKS and CDR2 as YYEKEE (reference sequence). This CDR3 region has 17 residues. Trimming cost V 3 bases and J 1 base; bases outside gene matches: 11. DNA for the CDR3: TGTGCCAGCAGCTATTTAGGGACAGGCCCTGGGAACACTGAAGCTTTCTTT. It translates to CASSYLGTGPGNTEAFF.

This chain connects TRBV3-1 to TRBJ1-5, with D maybe TRBD1 (6 bases). Trimming left V 2 bases short and J 4 bases short, with 12 bases between. Germline loops: CDR1 LGHDT, CDR2 YNNKEL (reference sequence). This CDR3 contains 15 residues. This chain's CDR3 is CASSQSQGWNQPQHF. The CDR3 DNA follows: TGTGCCAGCAGCCAATCACAGGGTTGGAATCAGCCCCAGCATTTT. Filled out from reference TRBV3-1 and TRBJ1-5, the complete variable domain reads DTAVSQTPKYLVTQMGNDKSIKCEQNLGHDTMYWYKQDSKKFLKIMFSYNNKELIINETVPNRFSPKSPDKAHLNLHINSLELGDSAVYFCASSQSQGWNQPQHFGDGTRLSIL.

This clonotype was found a few times. V usage is TRBV12-3 or TRBV12-4 and J usage is TRBJ2-1; 8 bases map to TRBD2. This CDR3 is built from 17 residues. The ends lost 4 bases at V and 8 bases at J; junction bases unmatched: 16. CDR3 residues: CASSSGTRLSGVDEQFF. The CDR3 nucleotides are TGTGCCAGCAGTTCAGGGACTAGACTATCCGGGGTGGATGAGCAGTTCTTC.

The chain employs TRBV28 and TRBJ1-1; D possibly corresponds to TRBD1 (6 bases). The CDR3 length is 15 residues. V was pared by 0 bases and J by 1 base, with 9 bases between. The germline V gene encodes CDR1 MDHEN and CDR2 SYDVKM. The CDR3 reads CASSLWDRPNTEAFF. The DNA of the CDR3 is TGTGCCAGCAGTTTATGGGACAGACCGAACACTGAAGCTTTCTTT.

This clonotype has a handful of counts. The chain employs TRBV5-1 and TRBJ2-1; D unclear. V was trimmed by 0 bases and J by 8 bases, leaving 15 bases between them. The CDR3 runs to 15 residues. Germline V gives CDR1 SGHRS, CDR2 YFSETQ. The CDR3 DNA reads as TGCGCCAGCAGCTTGGCCCCCTCAACCTCACATGAGCAGTTCTTC. This sequence encodes CASSLAPSTSHEQFF.

This clonotype was detected a few times. The rearrangement uses TRBV27 and TRBJ1-5; D is ambiguous. Germline-derived CDR1 and CDR2 are MNHEY and SMNVEV (reference sequence). The CDR3 is 14 residues long. V was pared by 3 bases and J by 7 bases, with 13 bases between. The CDR3, as DNA: TGTGCCAGCAGTTTGGGGATACATTCGCAGCCCCAGCATTTT. It translates to CASSLGIHSQPQHF.

The genes are TRBV27 and TRBJ2-2; perhaps D is TRBD1 or TRBD2 (5 bases each). Germline assignment: CDR1 MNHEY and CDR2 SMNVEV (reference sequence). This CDR3 is built from 14 residues. Trimming pared 8 bases from V and 7 bases from J, leaving 17 bases between. CDR3 nucleotide sequence: TGTGCCAGCGGGTATGGAGTGGGGGACGGGGAGCTGTTTTTT. This codes for CASGYGVGDGELFF.

The chain recombines TRBV11-3 with TRBJ2-1, with D unresolved. Trimming pared 5 bases from V and 7 bases from J, leaving 18 bases between. The CDR3 is 15 residues long. Germline V gene lookup returns CDR1 SGHNT and CDR2 YENEEA. The DNA of the CDR3 is TGTGCCAGCAGCCCCGGCACCAAGTCGGGTAATGAGCAGTTCTTC. Translated, it gives CASSPGTKSGNEQFF.

This clonotype was found a few times. The V call is TRBV28, the J call TRBJ1-1; D is unclear. The CDR3 runs 13 residues. Germline V CDR1 and CDR2: MDHEN, SYDVKM. V lost 4 bases and J 7 bases, leaving 13 bases between the germline ends. CDR3 in DNA: TGTGCCAGCAGTTCCTCGCGGGAAAGTGAAGCTTTCTTT. Its protein is CASSSSRESEAFF.

This clonotype occurred many times. The chain uses TRBV7-9 and TRBJ2-1, with D possibly matching TRBD1 (5 bases). The V end lost 4 bases, the J end lost 5 bases, and 18 bases lay between the germline ends. Germline V gene sequence: CDR1 SEHNR, CDR2 FQNEAQ (reference sequence). The CDR3 loop spans 16 amino acids. CDR3 residues: CASSSPLRGWDNEQFF. In nucleotides, the CDR3 is TGTGCCAGCAGCTCCCCGCTTAGGGGATGGGACAATGAGCAGTTCTTC.

The rearrangement joins TRBV4-3 to TRBJ2-5; the D gene is possibly TRBD2 (5 bases). Trimming shortened V by 3 bases and J by 3 bases, and 14 bases separated the two germline ends. Germline V CDR1 and CDR2: LGHNA, YSLEER. The CDR3 consists of 15 residues. In DNA form, the CDR3 reads TGCGCCAGCAGCCAGGGGAATCTAGCAGAAGAGACCCAGTACTTC. Amino acid sequence: CASSQGNLAEETQYF.

Only a few counts were recorded for this clonotype. The chain carries TRBV12-3 or TRBV12-4 and TRBJ1-2; D remains unclear. This CDR3 spans 15 amino acids. Deletions cut 8 bases from V and 2 bases from J, with 18 bases between. As DNA, the CDR3 is TGTGCCAGCGTTCCAAGGAGTGATTCGAACTATGGCTACACCTTC. This sequence encodes CASVPRSDSNYGYTF.

This clonotype was recorded many times. The chain recombines TRBV12-3 or TRBV12-4 with TRBJ1-5, with D possibly being TRBD1 (5 bases). The CDR3 contains 16 residues. The V end lost 5 bases, the J end lost 7 bases, and 21 bases lay between the germline ends. The CDR3 DNA is TGTGCCAGCAGTCCCCCTGGGGGTAGGGGAGGACAGCCCCAGCATTTT. Translation: CASSPPGGRGGQPQHF.

The table lists this clonotype with many counts. J is TRBJ1-2 and V is TRBV28, with 7 positions matching TRBD1. The CDR3 runs 14 residues. After removal of 5 bases from V and 2 bases from J, the junction contained 5 bases not matched to a gene. The germline V gene encodes CDR1 MDHEN and CDR2 SYDVKM. The CDR3 sequence is CASSPGQLNYGYTF. The CDR3 DNA follows: TGTGCCAGCAGTCCGGGACAGCTCAACTATGGCTACACCTTC.